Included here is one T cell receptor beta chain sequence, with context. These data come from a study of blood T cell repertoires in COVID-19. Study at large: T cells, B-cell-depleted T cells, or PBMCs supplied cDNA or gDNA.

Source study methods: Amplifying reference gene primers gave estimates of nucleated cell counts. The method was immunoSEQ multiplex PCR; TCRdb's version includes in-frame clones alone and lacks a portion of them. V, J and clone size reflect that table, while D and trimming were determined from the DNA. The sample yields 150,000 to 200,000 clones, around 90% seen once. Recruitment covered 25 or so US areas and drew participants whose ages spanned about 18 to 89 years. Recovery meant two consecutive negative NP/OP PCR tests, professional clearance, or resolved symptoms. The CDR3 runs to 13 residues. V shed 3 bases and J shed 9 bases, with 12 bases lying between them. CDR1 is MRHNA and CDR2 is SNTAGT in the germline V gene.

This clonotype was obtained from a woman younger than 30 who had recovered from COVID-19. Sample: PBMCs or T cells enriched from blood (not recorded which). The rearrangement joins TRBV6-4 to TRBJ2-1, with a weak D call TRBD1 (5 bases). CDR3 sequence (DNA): TGTGCCAGCAGTGATTTAGGGGTGGGTGAGCAGTTCTTC. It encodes CASSDLGVGEQFF.